What follows are 29 T cell receptor beta chains derived from one specimen sequenced in a study of technical replicates of blood from a few donors. The data were produced by immunoSEQ multiplex PCR, yet TCRdb's version contains in-frame clones alone and is incomplete. Of tens of thousands of clones listed, more than 85% are singletons. The sequencing sample was made of T cells isolated from PBMCs. The receptors stem from a human donor in good health.

This chain joins TRBV6-5 and TRBJ2-7, with 9 nucleotides matching TRBD1. Germline V gene data show CDR1 as MNHEY and CDR2 as SVGAGI. The V and J ends lost 5 bases and 4 bases, in that order; junction bases with no gene match: 6. This CDR3 comprises 14 residues. The CDR3 spells CASSRQGGIYEQYF. The CDR3 nucleotides are TGTGCCAGCAGTCGACAGGGGGGGATATACGAGCAGTACTTC.

The chain recombines TRBV7-4 with TRBJ2-5, with D unresolved. Germline-derived CDR1 and CDR2 are SGHVT and SQSDAQ. Trimming left V 8 bases short and J 5 bases short, with 9 bases between. The CDR3 has 11 amino acids. The CDR3: CASLRRETQYF. CDR3 coding DNA: TGTGCCAGCCTAAGGCGGGAGACCCAGTACTTC.

This chain links TRBV4-2 with TRBJ1-1, with TRBD1 as a possible D gene (6 bases). The length of the CDR3 is 13 residues. V was shortened by 4 bases and J by 9 bases, with 15 bases between the two germline ends. Germline V gene sequence: CDR1 LGHNA, CDR2 YNFKEQ. CDR3 region: CASSPRTEIKAFF. CDR3 DNA: TGTGCCAGCAGCCCCCGGACAGAGATCAAAGCTTTCTTT.

The rearrangement joins TRBV5-1 to TRBJ2-1; the match to TRBD1 covers 12 bases. Losses at the gene ends were 0 bases for V and 9 bases for J; bases not matched to a gene: 13. Per the germline V gene, CDR1 is SGHRS and CDR2 is YFSETQ. The CDR3 contains 18 residues. Written as DNA, the CDR3 is TGCGCCAGCAGCTTGGGAACCTTGGGCGGGACAGGGGGCGGTGAGCAGTTCTTC. Translating gives CASSLGTLGGTGGGEQFF.

The chain uses TRBV9 and TRBJ2-3, with unresolved D. CDR3 size: 15 residues. V dropped 3 bases and J dropped 0 bases, with 11 bases sitting between them. Germline loops: CDR1 SGDLS, CDR2 YYNGEE. The DNA of the CDR3 is TGTGCCAGCAGCGGAGGCGGCACTAGCACAGATACGCAGTATTTT. This gives the protein CASSGGGTSTDTQYF. Complete variable domain (other parts from reference TRBV9 and TRBJ2-3): DSGVTQTPKHLITATGQRVTLRCSPRSGDLSVYWYQQSLDQGLQFLIQYYNGEERAKGNILERFSAQQFPDLHSELNLSSLELGDSALYFCASSGGGTSTDTQYFGPGTRLTVL.

The gene calls are TRBV18 and TRBJ2-1; 11 positions agree with TRBD2. CDR3 size: 15 residues. CDR1 is KGHSH, CDR2 LQKENI, per germline. J lost 5 bases, V lost 3 bases, and 3 bases had no gene match. CDR3 nucleotide sequence: TGTGCCAGCTCACCCGTAGCGGGAGGGCACAATGAGCAGTTCTTC. It is translated as CASSPVAGGHNEQFF. The variable domain in full, with the rest retrieved from reference TRBV18 and TRBJ2-1, is NAGVMQNPRHLVRRRGQEARLRCSPMKGHSHVYWYRQLPEEGLKFMVYLQKENIIDESGMPKERFSAEFPKEGPSILRIQQVVRGDSAAYFCASSPVAGGHNEQFFGPGTRLTVL.

The chain has TRBV19 and TRBJ2-4, with TRBD1 matching 7 bases. J was trimmed by 1 base and V by 6 bases; bases with no gene match: 3. The CDR3 extends over 14 amino acids. CDR1 and CDR2 from the germline V gene are LNHDA and SQIVND (reference sequence). The CDR3 loop is CASSQDRAKNIQYF. In DNA, the CDR3 is TGTGCCAGTAGCCAGGACAGGGCCAAAAACATTCAGTACTTC.

The CDR3 is CASSRMTQGNTGELFF. CDR3 coding DNA: TGTGCCAGCAGCCGAATGACTCAGGGTAACACCGGGGAGCTGTTTTTT. The chain has TRBV11-2 and TRBJ2-2; maybe TRBD1 (5 bases). Between the trimmed V and J ends, which lost 5 bases and 2 bases, there was a span of 15 bases. In germline, CDR1 is SGHAT, CDR2 FQNNGV. The CDR3 is made up of 16 amino acids.

The CDR3 DNA follows: TGCGCCAGCAGTGAGTCGGGACAGGGTCACGAGCAGTACTTC. It encodes CASSESGQGHEQYF. The gene calls are TRBV10-1 and TRBJ2-7; 9 bases line up with TRBD1. V shed 0 bases and J 5 bases; nucleotides not matched to a gene: 2. Per the germline V gene, CDR1 is WNHNN and CDR2 is SYGVQD (reference sequence). The CDR3 loop spans 14 amino acids.

The chain joins TRBV28 to TRBJ2-1; D is unclear. CDR3 length: 10 amino acids. Trimming stripped 5 bases from V and 7 bases from J, with 3 bases between. Germline V lookup: CDR1 MDHEN, CDR2 SYDVKM. DNA of the CDR3: TGTGCCAGCAGTCTGAATGAGCAGTTCTTC. Translated, it gives CASSLNEQFF.

J is TRBJ2-7 and V is TRBV18, with TRBD1 identical over 10 bases. The trim removed 4 bases at V and 0 bases at J, leaving 9 bases unmatched. This CDR3 comprises 17 residues. CDR1 is KGHSH, CDR2 LQKENI, per germline. The CDR3: CASSRDRGGGSSYEQYF. The CDR3 nucleotides read TGTGCCAGCTCACGGGACAGGGGAGGTGGGAGCTCCTACGAGCAGTACTTC.

J is TRBJ2-7 and V is TRBV15; TRBD2 matches at 9 bases. Germline V CDR1 and CDR2: LNHNV, YYDKDF (reference sequence). The CDR3 length is 17 residues. Trimming removed 2 bases from V and 2 bases from J; junction bases left unmatched: 10. The CDR3 DNA sequence: TGTGCCACCAGCAGATCAACCGTAGCGGGAGATGCCTACGAGCAGTACTTC. This codes for CATSRSTVAGDAYEQYF.

The chain uses TRBV10-3 and TRBJ1-2; D is possibly TRBD1 (5 bases). The CDR3 runs to 14 residues. V was clipped by 4 bases and J by 4 bases, with 13 bases between them. The germline V gene encodes CDR1 ENHRY and CDR2 SYGVKD. The CDR3 here is CAISAAGLTYGYTF. CDR3 nucleotides: TGTGCCATCAGTGCGGCAGGGTTAACCTATGGCTACACCTTC.

The chain joins TRBV20-1 to TRBJ2-7; tentatively, D is TRBD1 (6 bases). This CDR3 has 11 amino acids. Germline assignment: CDR1 DFQATT and CDR2 SNEGSKA (reference sequence). V gave up 7 bases and J gave up 0 bases, with 7 bases separating them. Written as DNA, the CDR3 is TGCAGTGTGGACAGCTCCTACGAGCAGTACTTC. It codes for CSVDSSYEQYF.

The table lists this clone with a few counts. This rearrangement joins TRBV5-1 to TRBJ1-1; the D is unclear. CDR1 and CDR2 from the germline V gene are SGHRS and YFSETQ. Trimming cost V 0 bases and J 0 bases, with 15 bases left between them. The CDR3 sequence is 17 residues long. The CDR3 loop is CASSLGGGRGMNTEAFF. The CDR3 coding sequence is TGCGCCAGCAGCTTGGGAGGTGGACGGGGAATGAACACTGAAGCTTTCTTT.

This clone appeared once. This sequence joins TRBV28 and TRBJ1-5; D may be TRBD1 (6 bases). CDR1 and CDR2 from the germline V gene are MDHEN and SYDVKM. Trimming stripped 7 bases from V and 4 bases from J, with 14 bases between. There are 14 residues in the CDR3. The CDR3 DNA is TGTGCCAGCAAACAGGGCGCCAGGAATCAGCCCCAGCATTTT. It is translated as CASKQGARNQPQHF. Full variable domain (remainder filled in from reference TRBV28 and TRBJ1-5): DVKVTQSSRYLVKRTGEKVFLECVQDMDHENMFWYRQDPGLGLRLIYFSYDVKMKEKGDIPEGYSVSREKKERFSLILESASTNQTSMYLCASKQGARNQPQHFGDGTRLSIL.

This clone was counted once. The chain recombines TRBV5-1 with TRBJ1-1; D not certain. Trimming removed 5 bases from V and 1 base from J, with 12 bases in between. The CDR3 extends over 14 amino acids. Germline V gene sequence: CDR1 SGHRS, CDR2 YFSETQ. In DNA, the CDR3 is TGCGCCAGCAGTTTATATGGGAGGAACACTGAAGCTTTCTTT. It encodes CASSLYGRNTEAFF.

The V gene is TRBV5-1, the J gene TRBJ1-4; 9 nucleotides match TRBD1. The CDR3 loop spans 17 amino acids. The trim removed 2 bases at V and 0 bases at J, leaving 5 bases unmatched. Germline CDR1 reads SGHRS; CDR2 reads YFSETQ. CDR3 DNA: TGCGCCAGCAGCTTACCGGGACAGGGTTCAACTAATGAAAAACTGTTTTTT. Translation gives CASSLPGQGSTNEKLFF. Looking up the rest from reference TRBV5-1 and TRBJ1-4 gives the full variable domain: KAGVTQTPRYLIKTRGQQVTLSCSPISGHRSVSWYQQTPGQGLQFLFEYFSETQRNKGNFPGRFSGRQFSNSRSEMNVSTLELGDSALYLCASSLPGQGSTNEKLFFGSGTQLSVL.

The J gene is TRBJ1-1, the V gene TRBV29-1; weak D call: TRBD1 (5 bases). V was trimmed by 3 bases and J by 5 bases, leaving 7 bases between them. Looked up from germline, CDR1 is SQVTM and CDR2 is ANQGSEA. This CDR3 is built from 11 residues. The CDR3 nucleotides read TGCAGCGTTGACGCAGGGACTGAAGCTTTCTTT. Translated: CSVDAGTEAFF.

This clone was observed once. The V and J genes are TRBV5-1 and TRBJ2-7; 8 nucleotides align to TRBD2. Per the germline V gene, CDR1 is SGHRS and CDR2 is YFSETQ. This CDR3 is 14 amino acids long. Germline trimming cut 3 bases from V and 5 bases from J; bases unmatched to any gene: 7. In DNA, the CDR3 is TGCGCCAGCAGCTCCAGCGGGAGCCCCCACGAGCAGTACTTC. This codes for CASSSSGSPHEQYF. The variable domain in full, with the rest retrieved from reference TRBV5-1 and TRBJ2-7, is KAGVTQTPRYLIKTRGQQVTLSCSPISGHRSVSWYQQTPGQGLQFLFEYFSETQRNKGNFPGRFSGRQFSNSRSEMNVSTLELGDSALYLCASSSSGSPHEQYFGPGTRLTVT.

DNA for the CDR3: TGTGCCAGCAGCATTGGGACAGGTCGCACTGAAGCTTTCTTT. It yields the protein CASSIGTGRTEAFF. This chain connects TRBV11-2 to TRBJ1-1; 8 bases fit TRBD1. Germline lookup yields CDR1 SGHAT and CDR2 FQNNGV. Trimming cost V 5 bases and J 4 bases; bases outside gene matches: 6. This CDR3 comprises 14 residues.

The V gene is TRBV9, the J gene TRBJ1-2; no firm D call. Trimming removed 0 bases from V and 8 bases from J, with 11 bases in between. Per germline, CDR1 SGDLS and CDR2 YYNGEE. This CDR3 is 13 amino acids long. Here the CDR3 reads CASSVEAGIGYTF. The DNA of the CDR3 is TGTGCCAGCAGCGTAGAGGCAGGCATCGGCTACACCTTC. The whole variable domain, remainder taken from reference TRBV9 and TRBJ1-2, is DSGVTQTPKHLITATGQRVTLRCSPRSGDLSVYWYQQSLDQGLQFLIQYYNGEERAKGNILERFSAQQFPDLHSELNLSSLELGDSALYFCASSVEAGIGYTFGSGTRLTVV.

The chain couples TRBV7-9 to TRBJ2-7; 9 bases agree with TRBD1. V lost 4 bases and J lost 4; bases outside the gene matches: 11. CDR1 and CDR2 (germline): SEHNR, FQNEAQ (reference sequence). The CDR3 length is 16 residues. CDR3 sequence reads: CASSSRTGVTGYEQYF. CDR3 sequence (DNA): TGTGCCAGCAGCTCCCGGACAGGGGTTACCGGGTACGAGCAGTACTTC.

The V and J genes are TRBV11-2 and TRBJ2-2; D may be TRBD2 (5 bases). Deletions cut 1 base from V and 4 bases from J, with 16 bases between. The CDR3 runs to 17 residues. Germline V gene data show CDR1 as SGHAT and CDR2 as FQNNGV. In nucleotides, the CDR3 is TGTGCCAGCAGCTTAGTAGGCCCCGGGGTGGGCACCGGGGAGCTGTTTTTT. Its protein is CASSLVGPGVGTGELFF.

This clone has a single count. J is TRBJ2-1 and V is TRBV11-3; 10 nucleotides line up with TRBD2. This CDR3 comprises 15 residues. Germline V gene sequence: CDR1 SGHNT, CDR2 YENEEA. Trimming removed 5 bases from V and 4 bases from J; junction bases left unmatched: 5. This chain's CDR3 is CASSLVSGGYNEQFF. In DNA form, the CDR3 reads TGTGCCAGCAGCCTCGTTAGCGGGGGGTACAATGAGCAGTTCTTC.

The rearrangement uses TRBV9 and TRBJ1-1; 7 positions agree with TRBD1. V shed 4 bases, J shed 2 bases, and the junction held 8 bases outside the gene matches. The CDR3 totals 15 residues. CDR1 and CDR2 from the germline V gene are SGDLS and YYNGEE. CDR3 in amino acids: CASSTHRGRNTEAFF. The CDR3 nucleotides read TGTGCCAGCAGCACCCACAGGGGACGAAACACTGAAGCTTTCTTT.

This rearrangement joins TRBV6-5 to TRBJ2-3; D might be TRBD2 (6 bases). Looked up from germline, CDR1 is MNHEY and CDR2 is SVGAGI. Trimming left V 8 bases short and J 1 base short, with 16 bases between. This CDR3 has 15 residues. CDR3 loop: CASRGLPGGTDTQYF. In DNA form, the CDR3 reads TGTGCCAGCCGGGGGTTACCGGGGGGCACAGATACGCAGTATTTT.

The chain has TRBV30 and TRBJ1-6; 9 bases line up with TRBD1. V shed 2 bases and J 8 bases; nucleotides not matched to a gene: 4. CDR1 GTSNPN and CDR2 SVGIG come from the germline V gene (reference sequence). The CDR3 has 14 amino acids. The CDR3 DNA reads TGTGCCTGGAGTATGGGACAGGGCTATTCACCCCTCCACTTT. Encoded protein: CAWSMGQGYSPLHF. Variable domain in full (rest from reference TRBV30 and TRBJ1-6): SQTIHQWPATLVQPVGSPLSLECTVEGTSNPNLYWYRQAAGRGLQLLFYSVGIGQISSEVPQNLSASRPQDRQFILSSKKLLLSDSGFYLCAWSMGQGYSPLHFGNGTRLTVT.

The chain combines TRBV7-8 with TRBJ2-2; no definite D call. This CDR3 is 12 amino acids long. The V gene's germline CDR1 is SGHVS and CDR2 FQNEAQ. Trimming left V 5 bases short and J 7 bases short, with 8 bases between. CDR3 in DNA: TGTGCCAGCAGCGTCTATGGCGGGGAGCTGTTTTTT. Amino acid sequence: CASSVYGGELFF.